The rows below give T cell receptor beta chains drawn from one sample of a study of beta chain features in type 1 diabetes. Clones were sequenced by immunoSEQ multiplex PCR, and TCRdb holds only the in-frame ones, with some missing. The sample has around 250,000 clones; approximately 24% are singletons. What was sequenced was naive CD4+ T cells from blood. The receptors stem from a woman in her twenties or thirties with type 1 diabetes. Each CDR3 is given with its conserved first and last residue. Each record gives: J gene, clone size, V gene, D gene, CDR3 DNA, CDR3 protein. The D gene is left open where the match is weak. Only some rows state a clone size, as once, few, many or a class for expanded clones.

>TRBJ2-2|few|TRBV30|TRBD2
TGTGCCTGGAAAGGAGACGTTGGGGGACTAGCGGGAGTGCACACCGGGGAGCTGTTTTTT
CAWKGDVGGLAGVHTGELFF
>TRBJ1-1|-|TRBV2|-
TGTGCCAGCAACCAGTGGAACACTGAAGCTTTCTTT
CASNQWNTEAFF
>TRBJ2-3|-|TRBV7-8|TRBD2
TGTGCCAGCAGCCCCTCCCCCCAGCGGGATAAGCAGTATTTT
CASSPSPQRDKQYF
>TRBJ2-5|once|TRBV14|-
TGTGCCAGCAGCCAGGATATAGAGCGGCCCCAGTACTTC
CASSQDIERPQYF
>TRBJ1-1|-|TRBV5-1|-
TGCGCCAGCAGCTTGGGTCGGAGGAACACTGAAGCTTTCTTT
CASSLGRRNTEAFF
>TRBJ2-3|few|TRBV30|-
TGTGCCTGGAGTGTACGCCGAGACACTAGCACAGATACGCAGTATTTT
CAWSVRRDTSTDTQYF
>TRBJ1-1|-|TRBV7-8|-
TGTGCCAGCAGCCCCCGGACAGCGGCAACCAACACTGAAGCTTTCTTT
CASSPRTAATNTEAFF
>TRBJ1-5|-|TRBV30|TRBD1
TGTGCCTGGAGCGTACCCGGGACAGGGGGTCAGCCCCAGCATTTT
CAWSVPGTGGQPQHF
>TRBJ1-2|few|TRBV20-1|-
TGCAGTGCCTTATCGCTAAACTTC
CSALSLNF
>TRBJ2-5|-|TRBV5-6|-
TGTGCCAGCAGCTTGGAGGGGGGGCGGAATTACCAAGAGACCCAGTACTTC
CASSLEGGRNYQETQYF
>TRBJ2-5|few|TRBV7-9|-
TGTGCCAGCAGCACAGGGAAACAGTACTTC
CASSTGKQYF
>TRBJ2-7|-|TRBV5-1|-
TGCGCCAGCAGCTTGGAAAGACTGGCCTACGAGCAGTACTTC
CASSLERLAYEQYF
>TRBJ2-1|few|TRBV7-3|-
TGTGCCAGCAGCTCAAACTGGTGGGGGCCTGGGAACGCTGAGCAGTTCTTC
CASSSNWWGPGNAEQFF